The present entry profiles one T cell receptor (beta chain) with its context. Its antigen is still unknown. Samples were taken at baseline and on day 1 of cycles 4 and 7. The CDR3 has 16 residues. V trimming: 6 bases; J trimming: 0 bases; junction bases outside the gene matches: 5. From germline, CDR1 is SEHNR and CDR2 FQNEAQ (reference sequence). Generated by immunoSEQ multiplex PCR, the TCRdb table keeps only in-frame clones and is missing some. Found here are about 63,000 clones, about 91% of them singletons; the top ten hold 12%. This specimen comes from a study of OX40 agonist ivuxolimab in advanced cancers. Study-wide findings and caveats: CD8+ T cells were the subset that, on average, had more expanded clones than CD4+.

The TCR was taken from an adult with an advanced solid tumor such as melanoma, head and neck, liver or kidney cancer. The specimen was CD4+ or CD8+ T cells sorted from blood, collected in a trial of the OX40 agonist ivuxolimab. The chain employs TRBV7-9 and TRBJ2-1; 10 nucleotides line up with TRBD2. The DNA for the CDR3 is TGTGCCAGCAGACCAGCTAGCGGGAGCTCCTACAATGAGCAGTTCTTC. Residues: CASRPASGSSYNEQFF.